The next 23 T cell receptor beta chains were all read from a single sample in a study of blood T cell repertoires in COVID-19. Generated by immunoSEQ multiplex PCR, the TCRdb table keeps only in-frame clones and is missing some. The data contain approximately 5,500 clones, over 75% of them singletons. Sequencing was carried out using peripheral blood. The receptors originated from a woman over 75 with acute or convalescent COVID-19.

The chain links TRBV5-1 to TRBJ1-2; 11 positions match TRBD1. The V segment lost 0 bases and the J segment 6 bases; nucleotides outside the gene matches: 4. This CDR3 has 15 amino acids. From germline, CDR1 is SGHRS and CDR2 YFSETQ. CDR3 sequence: CASSLAGQGADGYTF. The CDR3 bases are TGCGCCAGCAGCTTGGCTGGACAGGGGGCGGATGGCTACACCTTC.

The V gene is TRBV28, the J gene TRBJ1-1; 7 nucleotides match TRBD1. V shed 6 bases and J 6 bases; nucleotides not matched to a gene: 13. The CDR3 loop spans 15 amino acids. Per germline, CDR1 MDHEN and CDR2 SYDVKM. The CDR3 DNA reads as TGTGCCAGCAGGATAAACCTACAGGGGTTGCCTGAAGCTTTCTTT. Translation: CASRINLQGLPEAFF. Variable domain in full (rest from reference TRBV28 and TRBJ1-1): DVKVTQSSRYLVKRTGEKVFLECVQDMDHENMFWYRQDPGLGLRLIYFSYDVKMKEKGDIPEGYSVSREKKERFSLILESASTNQTSMYLCASRINLQGLPEAFFGQGTRLTVV.

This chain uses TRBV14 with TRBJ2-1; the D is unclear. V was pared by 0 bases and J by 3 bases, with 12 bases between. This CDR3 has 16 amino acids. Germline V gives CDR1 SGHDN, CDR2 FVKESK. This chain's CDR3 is CASSQERVTYYNEQFF. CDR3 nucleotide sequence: TGTGCCAGCAGCCAAGAGAGAGTAACTTACTACAATGAGCAGTTCTTC.

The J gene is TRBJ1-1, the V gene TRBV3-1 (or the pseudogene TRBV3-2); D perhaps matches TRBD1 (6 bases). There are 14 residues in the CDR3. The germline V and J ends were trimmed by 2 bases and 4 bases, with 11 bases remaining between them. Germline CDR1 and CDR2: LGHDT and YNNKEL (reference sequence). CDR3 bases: TGTGCCAGCAGCCAACGGCCAGGGGTCACTGAAGCTTTCTTT. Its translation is CASSQRPGVTEAFF.

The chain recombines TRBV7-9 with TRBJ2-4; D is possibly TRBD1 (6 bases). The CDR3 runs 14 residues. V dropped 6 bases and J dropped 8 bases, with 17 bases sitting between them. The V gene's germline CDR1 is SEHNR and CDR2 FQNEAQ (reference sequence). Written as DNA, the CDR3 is TGTGCCAGCAGGCCTGACAGAGCAGGGGACATTCAGTACTTC. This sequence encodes CASRPDRAGDIQYF.

DNA of the CDR3: TGTGCCAGCAGTGCCACCGGGACTGGGGCGGAGACCCAGTACTTC. It yields the protein CASSATGTGAETQYF. V usage is TRBV2 and J usage is TRBJ2-5, with D perhaps TRBD2 (6 bases). The CDR3 totals 15 residues. V was cut by 4 bases and J by 5 bases, with 17 bases left in between. Germline V gene sequence: CDR1 SNHLY, CDR2 FYNNEI.

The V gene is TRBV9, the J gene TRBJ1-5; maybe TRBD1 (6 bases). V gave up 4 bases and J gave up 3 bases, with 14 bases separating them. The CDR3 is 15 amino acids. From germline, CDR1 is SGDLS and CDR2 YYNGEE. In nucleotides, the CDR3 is TGTGCCAGCAGCCCAGGGGAGGGGCCCAATCAGCCCCAGCATTTT. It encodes CASSPGEGPNQPQHF.

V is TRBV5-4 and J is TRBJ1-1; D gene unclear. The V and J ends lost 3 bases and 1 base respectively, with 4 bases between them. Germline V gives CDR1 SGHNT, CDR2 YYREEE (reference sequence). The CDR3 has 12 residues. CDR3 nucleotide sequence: TGTGCCAGCAGCTCCAAGAACACTGAAGCTTTCTTT. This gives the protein CASSSKNTEAFF.

The CDR3 nucleotides are TGCGCCAGCAGCTTGGCTTGGACAGGGGACTATGGCTACACCTTC. This codes for CASSLAWTGDYGYTF. The chain joins TRBV5-1 to TRBJ1-2; TRBD1 matches 9 bases. Germline CDR1 reads SGHRS; CDR2 reads YFSETQ. The CDR3 consists of 15 residues. The V and J ends lost 0 bases and 3 bases, in that order; junction bases with no gene match: 3.

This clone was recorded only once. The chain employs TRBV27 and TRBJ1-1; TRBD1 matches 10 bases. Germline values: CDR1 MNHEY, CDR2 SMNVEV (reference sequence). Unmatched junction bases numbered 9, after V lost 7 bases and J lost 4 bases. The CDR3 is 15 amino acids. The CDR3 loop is CASTRQGAGGTEAFF. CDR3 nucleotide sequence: TGTGCCAGCACCAGACAGGGGGCGGGTGGCACTGAAGCTTTCTTT.

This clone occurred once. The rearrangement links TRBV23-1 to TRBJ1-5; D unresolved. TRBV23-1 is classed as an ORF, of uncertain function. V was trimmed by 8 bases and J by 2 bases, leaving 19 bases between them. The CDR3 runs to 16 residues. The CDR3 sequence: CASQFRDPCGNQPQHF. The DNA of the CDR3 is TGCGCCAGCCAATTCCGGGATCCCTGTGGCAATCAGCCCCAGCATTTT.

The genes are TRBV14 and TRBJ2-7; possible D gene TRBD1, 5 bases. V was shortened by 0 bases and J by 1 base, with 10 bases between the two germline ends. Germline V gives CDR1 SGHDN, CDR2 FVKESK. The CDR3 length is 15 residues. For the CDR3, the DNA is TGTGCCAGCAGCCAAGACAGGGCCCGATCCTACGAGCAGTACTTC. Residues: CASSQDRARSYEQYF.

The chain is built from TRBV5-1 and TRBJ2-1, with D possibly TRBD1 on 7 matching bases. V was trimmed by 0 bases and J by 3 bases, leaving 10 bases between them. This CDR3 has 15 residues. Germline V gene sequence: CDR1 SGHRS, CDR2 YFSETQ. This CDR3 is CASSLGQGLYNEQFF. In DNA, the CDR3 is TGCGCCAGCAGCTTGGGACAGGGACTCTACAATGAGCAGTTCTTC.

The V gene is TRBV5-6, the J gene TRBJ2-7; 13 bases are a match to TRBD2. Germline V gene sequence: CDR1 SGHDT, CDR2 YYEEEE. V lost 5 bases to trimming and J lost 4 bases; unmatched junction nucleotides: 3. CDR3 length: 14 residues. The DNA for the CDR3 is TGTGCCAGCAGGCCGGGACTAGCGGGGTACGAGCAGTACTTC. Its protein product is CASRPGLAGYEQYF. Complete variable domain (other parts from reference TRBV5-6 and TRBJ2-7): DAGVTQSPTHLIKTRGQQVTLRCSPKSGHDTVSWYQQALGQGPQFIFQYYEEEERQRGNFPDRFSGHQFPNYSSELNVNALLLGDSALYLCASRPGLAGYEQYFGPGTRLTVT.

In nucleotides, the CDR3 is TGTGCCAGCAGCCGGGACACCCCCTCTGGAAACACCATATATTTT. It encodes CASSRDTPSGNTIYF. The chain is built from TRBV5-5 and TRBJ1-3, with D perhaps TRBD1 (6 bases). This CDR3 is 15 amino acids long. Germline V gives CDR1 SGHKS, CDR2 YYEKEE (reference sequence). V lost 4 bases, J lost 0 bases, and 11 bases lay in between. The entire variable domain, with the rest obtained from reference TRBV5-5 and TRBJ1-3, is as follows: DAGVTQSPTHLIKTRGQQVTLRCSPISGHKSVSWYQQVLGQGPQFIFQYYEKEERGRGNFPDRFSARQFPNYSSELNVNALLLGDSALYLCASSRDTPSGNTIYFGEGSWLTVV.

The chain's CDR3 is CAGSVGSSYNSPLHF. As DNA, the CDR3 is TGTGCCGGGTCGGTGGGGAGCTCCTATAATTCACCCCTCCACTTT. This chain links TRBV2 with TRBJ1-6; no firm D call. This CDR3 region has 15 residues. Looked up from germline, CDR1 is SNHLY and CDR2 is FYNNEI. Trimming stripped 11 bases from V and 0 bases from J, with 14 bases between.

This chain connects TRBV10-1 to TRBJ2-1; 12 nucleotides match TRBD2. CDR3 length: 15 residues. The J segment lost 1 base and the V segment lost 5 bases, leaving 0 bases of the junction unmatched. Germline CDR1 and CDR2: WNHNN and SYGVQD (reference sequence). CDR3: CASSTSGGSYNEQFF. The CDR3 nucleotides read TGCGCCAGCAGTACTAGCGGGGGGTCCTACAATGAGCAGTTCTTC.

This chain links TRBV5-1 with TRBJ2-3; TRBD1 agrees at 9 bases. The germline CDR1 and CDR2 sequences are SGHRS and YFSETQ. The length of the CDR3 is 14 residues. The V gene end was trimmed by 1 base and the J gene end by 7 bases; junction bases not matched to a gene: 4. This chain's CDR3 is CASSLPGQGNTQYF. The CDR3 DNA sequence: TGCGCCAGCAGCTTGCCGGGACAGGGAAATACGCAGTATTTT. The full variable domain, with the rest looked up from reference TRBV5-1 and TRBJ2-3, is KAGVTQTPRYLIKTRGQQVTLSCSPISGHRSVSWYQQTPGQGLQFLFEYFSETQRNKGNFPGRFSGRQFSNSRSEMNVSTLELGDSALYLCASSLPGQGNTQYFGPGTRLTVL.

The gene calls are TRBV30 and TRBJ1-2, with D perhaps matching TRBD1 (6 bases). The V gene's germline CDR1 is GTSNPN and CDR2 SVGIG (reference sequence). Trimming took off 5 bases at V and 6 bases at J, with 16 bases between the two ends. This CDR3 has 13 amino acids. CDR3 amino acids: CAWYGGLVDGYTF. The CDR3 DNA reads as TGTGCCTGGTACGGGGGGCTGGTAGATGGCTACACCTTC.

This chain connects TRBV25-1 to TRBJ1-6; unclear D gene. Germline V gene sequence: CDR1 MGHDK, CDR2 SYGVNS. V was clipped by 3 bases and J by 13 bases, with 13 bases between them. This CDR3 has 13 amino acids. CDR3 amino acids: CASSDVGSGPLHF. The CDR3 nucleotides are TGTGCCAGCAGTGATGTCGGGAGTGGGCCCCTCCACTTT.

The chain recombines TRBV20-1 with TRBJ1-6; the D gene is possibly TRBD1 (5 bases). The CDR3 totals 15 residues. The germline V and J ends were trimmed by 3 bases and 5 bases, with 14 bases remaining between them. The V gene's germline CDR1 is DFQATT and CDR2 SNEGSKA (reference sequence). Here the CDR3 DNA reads TGCAGTGCTAGTGGTGGGGCCAGGGATAATTCACCCCTCCACTTT. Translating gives CSASGGARDNSPLHF.

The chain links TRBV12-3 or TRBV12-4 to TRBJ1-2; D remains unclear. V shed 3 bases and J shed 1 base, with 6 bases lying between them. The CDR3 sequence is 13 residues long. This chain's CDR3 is CASSLRINYGYTF. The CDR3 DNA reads TGTGCCAGCAGTTTGAGGATTAACTATGGCTACACCTTC.

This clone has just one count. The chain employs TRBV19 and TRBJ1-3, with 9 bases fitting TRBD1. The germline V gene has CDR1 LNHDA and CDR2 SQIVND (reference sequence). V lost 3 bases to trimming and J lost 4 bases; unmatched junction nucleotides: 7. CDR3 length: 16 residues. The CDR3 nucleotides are TGTGCCAGTAGTATCCGGGGACAGGGACAAGGAAACACCATATATTTT. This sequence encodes CASSIRGQGQGNTIYF.